This T cell receptor (beta chain) originates from a study of blood T cell repertoires in COVID-19. CDR3 size: 12 residues. Deletions cut 2 bases from V and 5 bases from J, with 7 bases between. Looked up from germline, CDR1 is LGHDT and CDR2 is YNNKEL (reference sequence). Generated by immunoSEQ multiplex PCR, the TCRdb table keeps only in-frame clones and is missing some. The top ten hold around 12% of the sample, which has fewer than 200,000 clones, about 83% seen once. The sequencing input was peripheral blood. The V gene is TRBV3-1 (or the pseudogene TRBV3-2), the J gene TRBJ2-7; D is ambiguous. This receptor was obtained from a woman in her 70s with COVID-19, enrolled during active disease. The CDR3 nucleotides are TGTGCCAGCAGCCAATCTGTTAACGAGCAGTACTTC. This translates into CASSQSVNEQYF.